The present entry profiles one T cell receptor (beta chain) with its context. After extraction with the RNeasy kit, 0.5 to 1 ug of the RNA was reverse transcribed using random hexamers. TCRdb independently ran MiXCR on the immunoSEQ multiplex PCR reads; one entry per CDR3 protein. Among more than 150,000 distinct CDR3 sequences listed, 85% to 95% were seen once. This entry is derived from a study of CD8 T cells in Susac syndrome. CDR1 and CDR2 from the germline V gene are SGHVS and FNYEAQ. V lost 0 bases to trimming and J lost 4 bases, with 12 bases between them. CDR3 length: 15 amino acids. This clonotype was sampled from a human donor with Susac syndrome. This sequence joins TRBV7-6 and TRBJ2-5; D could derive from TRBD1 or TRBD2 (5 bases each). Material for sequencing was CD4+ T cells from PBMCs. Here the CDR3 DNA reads TGTGCCAGCAGCTTAGCCCAGGGCAGCGGAGAGACCCAGTACTTC. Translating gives CASSLAQGSGETQYF.